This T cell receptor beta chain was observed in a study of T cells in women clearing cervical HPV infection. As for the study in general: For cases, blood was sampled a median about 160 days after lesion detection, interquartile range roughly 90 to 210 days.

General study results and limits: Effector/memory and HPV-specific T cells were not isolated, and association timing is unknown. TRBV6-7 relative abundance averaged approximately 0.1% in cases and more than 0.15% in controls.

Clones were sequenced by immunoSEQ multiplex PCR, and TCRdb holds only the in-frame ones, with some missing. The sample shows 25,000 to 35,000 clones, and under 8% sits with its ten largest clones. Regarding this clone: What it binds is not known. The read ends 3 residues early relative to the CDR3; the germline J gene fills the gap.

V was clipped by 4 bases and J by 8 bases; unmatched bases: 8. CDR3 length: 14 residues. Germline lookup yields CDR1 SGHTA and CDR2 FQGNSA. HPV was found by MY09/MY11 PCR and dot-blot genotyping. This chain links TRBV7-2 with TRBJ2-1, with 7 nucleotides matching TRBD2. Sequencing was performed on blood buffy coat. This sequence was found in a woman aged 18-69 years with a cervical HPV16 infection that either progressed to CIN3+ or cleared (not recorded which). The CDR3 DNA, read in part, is TGTGCCAGCAGCTATATCGGGGGGAGGGATGAG. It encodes CASSYIGGRDE. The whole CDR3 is CASSYIGGRDEQFF. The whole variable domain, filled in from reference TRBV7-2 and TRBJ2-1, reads GAGVSQSPSNKVTEKGKDVELRCDPISGHTALYWYRQSLGQGLEFLIYFQGNSAPDKSGLPSDRFSAERTGGSVSTLTIQRTQQEDSAVYLCASSYIGGRDEQFFGPGTRLTVL.